The 22 T cell receptor beta chains in this list originate from one sample, sequenced in a study of identical twins. TCRdb fed the 5' RACE reads into MiXCR, producing one record per CDR3 protein. Of about 920,000 distinct CDR3 sequences in the sample, 9% to 15% were seen once. This same sample was also taken into another study, of yellow fever vaccine responses in identical twins.

Sequencing used PBMCs. The receptors were gathered from a woman under 30 in good health.

This clonotype was seen a few times. The chain links TRBV7-6 to TRBJ1-5, with 9 bases that match TRBD1. Trimming took 2 bases from V and 5 from J; bases not matched to a gene: 4. The CDR3 has 15 residues. Germline V gives CDR1 SGHVS, CDR2 FNYEAQ. In DNA form, the CDR3 reads TGTGCCAGCAGCTTAAGGGACAGGGCCGATCAGCCCCAGCATTTT. It is translated as CASSLRDRADQPQHF.

This clonotype was counted only a few times. J is TRBJ2-3 and V is TRBV6-5, with D possibly matching TRBD1 (5 bases). CDR3 length: 14 residues. Trimming removed 2 bases at V and 5 bases at J, with 11 bases between. In germline, CDR1 is MNHEY, CDR2 SVGAGI. The DNA for the CDR3 is TGTGCCAGCAGTTACCTGGGGCCAGGAGATACGCAGTATTTT. Its translation: CASSYLGPGDTQYF.

This rearrangement joins TRBV20-1 to TRBJ1-1, with no clear D. The CDR3 is 12 amino acids. The V end was cut by 6 bases, the J end by 4 bases, with 12 bases between. CDR1 is DFQATT and CDR2 is SNEGSKA in the germline V gene (reference sequence). CDR3 bases: TGCAGTGCCCACGGCGTCCCCACTGAAGCTTTCTTT. Protein sequence: CSAHGVPTEAFF.

This clonotype was seen only a few times. The chain carries TRBV27 and TRBJ2-3, with TRBD2 matching over 9 bases. Trimming took 8 bases from V and 6 from J; bases not matched to a gene: 9. The CDR3 spans 14 residues. Germline V CDR1 and CDR2: MNHEY, SMNVEV (reference sequence). CDR3 loop: CASSSRREGDTQYF. In DNA, the CDR3 is TGTGCCAGCTCCTCCCGGCGGGAGGGTGATACGCAGTATTTT.

This chain connects TRBV6-1 to TRBJ2-6; tentatively, D is TRBD1 or TRBD2 (8 bases each). Trimming took off 7 bases at V and 1 base at J, with 17 bases between the two ends. The CDR3 has 17 amino acids. Per germline, CDR1 MNHNS and CDR2 SASEGT. CDR3 residues: CASTRTGTRSGANVLTF. The CDR3 region has the DNA TGTGCCAGCACTAGGACAGGGACTAGGTCTGGGGCCAACGTCCTGACTTTC.

The J gene is TRBJ2-1, the V gene TRBV15; 8 bases match TRBD1. This CDR3 has 15 amino acids. The trim removed 5 bases at V and 5 bases at J, leaving 8 bases unmatched. From germline, CDR1 is LNHNV and CDR2 YYDKDF (reference sequence). The CDR3 nucleotides read TGTGCCACCAGCGGGCGGACAGGGTGGGACAATGAGCAGTTCTTC. This encodes CATSGRTGWDNEQFF.

This clonotype was observed a handful of times. The chain links TRBV4-1 to TRBJ2-1, with 7 bases aligning to TRBD1. Germline V gene sequence: CDR1 MGHRA, CDR2 YSYEKL. This CDR3 has 17 residues. V shed 4 bases, J shed 2 bases, and the junction held 11 bases outside the gene matches. CDR3 sequence: CASSPPYRGPTYNEQFF. DNA of the CDR3: TGCGCCAGCAGCCCCCCATACAGGGGTCCCACCTACAATGAGCAGTTCTTC.

This clonotype was counted a few times. In nucleotides, the CDR3 is TGTGCCAGCAGTTACCCTGGCTCCGAGCAGTACGTC. Protein sequence: CASSYPGSEQYV. The chain carries TRBV6-2 or TRBV6-3 and TRBJ2-7; D not certain. Trimming shortened V by 2 bases and J by 6 bases, and 8 bases separated the two germline ends. Germline values: CDR1 MNHEY, CDR2 SVGEGT. The CDR3 length is 12 residues.

The rearrangement links TRBV11-1 to TRBJ2-3; TRBD2 is a possible D gene (6 bases). Germline V gene lookup returns CDR1 SGHAT and CDR2 FQDESV (reference sequence). This CDR3 has 18 amino acids. The ends were cut back, 0 bases at V and 0 bases at J, with 16 bases in the middle. CDR3 nucleotide sequence: TGTGCCAGCAGCTTAGCGACCGCCCAGACTAGAAGCACAGATACGCAGTATTTT. It specifies CASSLATAQTRSTDTQYF.

This clonotype was counted a few times. The genes are TRBV12-3 or TRBV12-4 and TRBJ1-6; D is ambiguous. CDR3 length: 17 residues. Trimming removed 4 bases at V and 0 bases at J, with 13 bases between. The CDR3 loop is CASSSRFSSSYNSPLHF. DNA of the CDR3: TGTGCCAGCAGTTCCAGGTTCTCGAGCTCCTATAATTCACCCCTCCACTTT.

In this sample, this clonotype turned up many times. The rearrangement uses TRBV2 and TRBJ2-1, with D perhaps TRBD2 (6 bases). The CDR3 covers 13 residues. The germline V gene has CDR1 SNHLY and CDR2 FYNNEI. Trimming cost V 1 base and J 5 bases, with 6 bases left between them. CDR3 coding DNA: TGTGCCAGCAGTGAAGGGACTAACAATGAGCAGTTCTTC. It translates to CASSEGTNNEQFF.

This chain uses TRBV6-1 with TRBJ2-2; D ambiguous. The CDR3 contains 14 residues. CDR1 MNHNS and CDR2 SASEGT come from the germline V gene. The V end was cut by 4 bases, the J end by 7 bases, with 13 bases between. CDR3 nucleotide sequence: TGTGCCAGCAGTGGCGTGACTGGGCGCGGGGAGCTGTTTTTT. Translating it yields CASSGVTGRGELFF.

This clonotype was detected only a few times. The gene calls are TRBV7-3 and TRBJ2-4, with TRBD1 identical over 7 bases. Germline loops: CDR1 SGHTA, CDR2 FQGTGA. The CDR3 runs to 20 residues. Germline trimming cut 4 bases from V and 0 bases from J; bases unmatched to any gene: 18. The CDR3 bases are TGTGCCAGCAGCTCCCATGGGAGAACAGGGGCCCGATTAGCCAAAAACATTCAGTACTTC. Translating gives CASSSHGRTGARLAKNIQYF.

The gene calls are TRBV5-5 and TRBJ2-1; the match to TRBD2 covers 8 bases. Germline V gene data show CDR1 as SGHKS and CDR2 as YYEKEE (reference sequence). Germline trimming cut 4 bases from V and 8 bases from J; bases unmatched to any gene: 14. This CDR3 has 16 residues. The CDR3: CASSPAGSGGPYEQFF. In nucleotides, the CDR3 is TGTGCCAGCAGCCCGGCCGGCTCGGGAGGGCCCTATGAGCAGTTCTTC.

This clonotype was observed at least ten times. The rearrangement uses TRBV24-1 and TRBJ2-7; D may correspond to TRBD1 or TRBD2 (5 bases each). This CDR3 contains 13 residues. Trimming shortened V by 7 bases and J by 3 bases, and 12 bases separated the two germline ends. CDR1 and CDR2 from the germline V gene are KGHDR and SFDVKD. In DNA, the CDR3 is TGTGCCACCAGCGGAACAGGAGGCTACGAGCAGTACTTC. Encoded protein: CATSGTGGYEQYF.

V usage is TRBV12-3 or TRBV12-4 and J usage is TRBJ2-4; TRBD1 aligns across 7 bases. Trimming took 6 bases from V and 3 from J; bases not matched to a gene: 17. This CDR3 contains 18 residues. The CDR3 sequence: CASSLGQAPARFKNIQYF. CDR3 coding DNA: TGTGCCAGCAGCCTCGGACAGGCCCCAGCCCGTTTCAAAAACATTCAGTACTTC.

This clonotype was recorded at least ten times. The J gene is TRBJ1-2, the V gene TRBV5-6; D unresolved. This CDR3 region has 12 residues. CDR1 is SGHDT, CDR2 YYEEEE, per germline. Trimming pared 0 bases from V and 5 bases from J, leaving 5 bases between. The CDR3 spells CASSLGHYGYTF. In DNA, the CDR3 is TGTGCCAGCAGCTTGGGTCATTATGGCTACACCTTC.

The chain recombines TRBV15 with TRBJ2-3; D is unresolved. Germline V CDR1 and CDR2: LNHNV, YYDKDF (reference sequence). The CDR3 is made up of 16 amino acids. Trimming removed 0 bases at V and 0 bases at J, with 10 bases between. The CDR3 sequence is CATSRDKLSSTDTQYF. The CDR3 region has the DNA TGTGCCACCAGCAGAGATAAGCTTTCAAGCACAGATACGCAGTATTTT.

J is TRBJ2-3 and V is TRBV18; D unclear. V shed 1 base and J shed 4 bases, with 9 bases lying between them. The CDR3 has 14 amino acids. Germline-derived CDR1 and CDR2 are KGHSH and LQKENI. CDR3 sequence (DNA): TGTGCCAGCTCACCACAGGAAGAATCAGATACGCAGTATTTT. Its translation is CASSPQEESDTQYF.

This clonotype has only a few counts. The V call is TRBV5-1, the J call TRBJ2-1, with TRBD1 matching 9 bases. V trimming: 4 bases; J trimming: 2 bases; junction bases outside the gene matches: 19. The CDR3 has 20 amino acids. The germline V gene has CDR1 SGHRS and CDR2 YFSETQ. CDR3 amino acids: CASSLQGTGRLGRPYNEQFF. CDR3 coding DNA: TGCGCCAGCAGCCTTCAAGGGACAGGGAGGTTGGGGAGACCCTACAATGAGCAGTTCTTC.

This clonotype appeared a few times. J is TRBJ1-4 and V is TRBV7-8; D not resolved. Germline V gives CDR1 SGHVS, CDR2 FQNEAQ. The V end lost 5 bases, the J end lost 8 bases, and 18 bases lay between the germline ends. The CDR3 is 15 residues long. The CDR3 here is CASSPLTFQREKLFF. CDR3 nucleotides: TGTGCCAGCAGCCCCCTTACATTCCAGAGGGAAAAACTGTTTTTT.

The DNA for the CDR3 is TGTGCCAGCAGCTCGGAGATGGTTACGCAGTATTTT. Its protein product is CASSSEMVTQYF. This chain joins TRBV7-9 and TRBJ2-3, with D unclear. The CDR3 is made up of 12 amino acids. V lost 4 bases to trimming and J lost 8 bases, with 10 bases between them. CDR1 is SEHNR and CDR2 is FQNEAQ in the germline V gene (reference sequence).